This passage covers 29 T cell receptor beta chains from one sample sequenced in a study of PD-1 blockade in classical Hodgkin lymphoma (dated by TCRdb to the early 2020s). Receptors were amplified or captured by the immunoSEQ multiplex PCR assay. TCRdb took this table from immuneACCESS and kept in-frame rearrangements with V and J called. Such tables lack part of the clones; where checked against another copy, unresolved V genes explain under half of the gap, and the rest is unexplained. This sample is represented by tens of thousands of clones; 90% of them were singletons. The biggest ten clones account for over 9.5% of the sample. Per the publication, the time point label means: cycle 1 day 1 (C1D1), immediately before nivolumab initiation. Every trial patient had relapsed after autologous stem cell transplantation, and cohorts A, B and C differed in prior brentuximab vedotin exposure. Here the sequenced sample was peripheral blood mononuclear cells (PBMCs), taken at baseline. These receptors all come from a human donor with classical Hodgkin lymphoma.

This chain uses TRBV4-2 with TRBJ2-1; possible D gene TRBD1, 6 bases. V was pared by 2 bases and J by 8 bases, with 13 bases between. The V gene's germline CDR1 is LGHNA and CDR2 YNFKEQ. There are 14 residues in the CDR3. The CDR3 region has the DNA TGTGCCAGCAGCCAATTGGGGGCAGTTTATGAGCAGTTCTTC. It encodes CASSQLGAVYEQFF.

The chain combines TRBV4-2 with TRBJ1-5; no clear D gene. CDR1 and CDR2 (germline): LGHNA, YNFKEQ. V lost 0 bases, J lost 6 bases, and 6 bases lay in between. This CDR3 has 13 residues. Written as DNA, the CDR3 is TGTGCCAGCAGCCAAGATTTAACTCAGCCCCAGCATTTT. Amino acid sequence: CASSQDLTQPQHF.

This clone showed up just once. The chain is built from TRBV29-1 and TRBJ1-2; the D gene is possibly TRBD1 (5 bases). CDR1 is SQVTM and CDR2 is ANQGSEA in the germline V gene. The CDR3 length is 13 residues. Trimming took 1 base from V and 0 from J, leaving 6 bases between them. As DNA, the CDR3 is TGCAGCGTTGAAGGACAGACTAACTATGGCTACACCTTC. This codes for CSVEGQTNYGYTF.

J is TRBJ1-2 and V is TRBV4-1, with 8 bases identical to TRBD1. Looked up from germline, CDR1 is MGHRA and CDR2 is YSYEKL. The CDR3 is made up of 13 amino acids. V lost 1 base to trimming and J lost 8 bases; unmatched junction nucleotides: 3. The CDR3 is CASSQVQGDGYTF. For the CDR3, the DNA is TGCGCCAGCAGCCAAGTACAGGGGGACGGCTACACCTTC.

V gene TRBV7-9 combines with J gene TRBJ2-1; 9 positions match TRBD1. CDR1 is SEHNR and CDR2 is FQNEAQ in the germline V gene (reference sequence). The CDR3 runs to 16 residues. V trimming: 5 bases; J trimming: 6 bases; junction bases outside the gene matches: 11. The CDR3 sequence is CASSPPGTGSINEQFF. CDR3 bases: TGTGCCAGCAGCCCCCCGGGGACAGGGTCCATCAATGAGCAGTTCTTC.

CDR3 nucleotides: TGTGCCAGCAGCGTCGGGGGCCCTTACACTGAAGCTTTCTTT. Translation gives CASSVGGPYTEAFF. This rearrangement joins TRBV7-9 to TRBJ1-1, with D possibly TRBD1 on 6 matching bases. Deletions cut 5 bases from V and 3 bases from J, with 13 bases between. CDR1 and CDR2 (germline): SEHNR, FQNEAQ (reference sequence). This CDR3 has 14 residues.

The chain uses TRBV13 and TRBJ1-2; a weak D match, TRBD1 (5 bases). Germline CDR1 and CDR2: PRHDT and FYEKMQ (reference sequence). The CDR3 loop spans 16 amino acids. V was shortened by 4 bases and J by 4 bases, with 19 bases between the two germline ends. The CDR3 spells CASSWGTVDLGYGYTF. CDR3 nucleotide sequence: TGTGCCAGCAGCTGGGGGACCGTCGATTTGGGCTATGGCTACACCTTC.

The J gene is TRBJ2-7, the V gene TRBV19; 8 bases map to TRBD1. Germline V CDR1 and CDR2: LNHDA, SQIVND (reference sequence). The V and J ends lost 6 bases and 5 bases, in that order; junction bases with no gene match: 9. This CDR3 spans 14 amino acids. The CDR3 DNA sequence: TGTGCCAGTAGCCTAGGACAGGGTCGCGACGAGCAGTACTTC. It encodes CASSLGQGRDEQYF. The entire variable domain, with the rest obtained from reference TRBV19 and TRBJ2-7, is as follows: DGGITQSPKYLFRKEGQNVTLSCEQNLNHDAMYWYRQDPGQGLRLIYYSQIVNDFQKGDIAEGYSVSREKKESFPLTVTSAQKNPTAFYLCASSLGQGRDEQYFGPGTRLTVT.

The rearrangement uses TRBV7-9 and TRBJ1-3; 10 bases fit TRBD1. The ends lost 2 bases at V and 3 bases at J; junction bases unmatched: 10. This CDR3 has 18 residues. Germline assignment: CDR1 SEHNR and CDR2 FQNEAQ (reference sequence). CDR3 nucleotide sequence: TGTGCCAGCAGCTTAAGAGCGCCCGGGACAGGGGTTGGAAACACCATATATTTT. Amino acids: CASSLRAPGTGVGNTIYF.

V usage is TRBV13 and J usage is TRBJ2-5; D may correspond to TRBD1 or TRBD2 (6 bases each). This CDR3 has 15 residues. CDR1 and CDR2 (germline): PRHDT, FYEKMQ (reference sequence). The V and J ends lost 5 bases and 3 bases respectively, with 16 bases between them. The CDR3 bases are TGTGCCAGCAGCCCCACGGGGGCTGGGGAAGAGACCCAGTACTTC. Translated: CASSPTGAGEETQYF. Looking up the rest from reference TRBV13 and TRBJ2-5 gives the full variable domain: AAGVIQSPRHLIKEKRETATLKCYPIPRHDTVYWYQQGPGQDPQFLISFYEKMQSDKGSIPDRFSAQQFSDYHSELNMSSLELGDSALYFCASSPTGAGEETQYFGPGTRLLVL.

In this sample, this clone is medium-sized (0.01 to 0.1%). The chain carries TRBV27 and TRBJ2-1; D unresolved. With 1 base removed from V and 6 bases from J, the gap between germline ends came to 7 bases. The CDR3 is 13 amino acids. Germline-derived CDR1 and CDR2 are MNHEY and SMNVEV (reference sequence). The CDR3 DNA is TGTGCCAGCAGTTTATACCCCCCCAATGAGCAGTTCTTC. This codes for CASSLYPPNEQFF.

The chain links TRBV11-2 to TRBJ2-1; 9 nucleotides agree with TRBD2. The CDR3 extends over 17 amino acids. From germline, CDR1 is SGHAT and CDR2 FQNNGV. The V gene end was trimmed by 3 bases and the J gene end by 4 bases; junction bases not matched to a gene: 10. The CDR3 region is CASSFLRAGGQYNEQFF. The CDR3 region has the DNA TGTGCCAGCAGCTTCCTCCGGGCGGGGGGGCAGTACAATGAGCAGTTCTTC.

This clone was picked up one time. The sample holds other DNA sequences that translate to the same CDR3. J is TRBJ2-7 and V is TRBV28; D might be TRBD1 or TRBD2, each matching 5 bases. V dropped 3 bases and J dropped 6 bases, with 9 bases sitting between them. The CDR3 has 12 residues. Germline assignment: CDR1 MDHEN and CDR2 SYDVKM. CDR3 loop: CASSLGTGEQYF. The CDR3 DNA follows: TGTGCCAGCAGTTTGGGGACGGGCGAGCAGTACTTC. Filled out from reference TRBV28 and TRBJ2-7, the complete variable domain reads DVKVTQSSRYLVKRTGEKVFLECVQDMDHENMFWYRQDPGLGLRLIYFSYDVKMKEKGDIPEGYSVSREKKERFSLILESASTNQTSMYLCASSLGTGEQYFGPGTRLTVT.

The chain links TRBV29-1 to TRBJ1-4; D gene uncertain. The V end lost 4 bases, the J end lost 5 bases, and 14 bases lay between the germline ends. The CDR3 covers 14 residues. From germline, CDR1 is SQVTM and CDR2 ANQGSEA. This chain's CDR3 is CSVVVGLGNEKLFF. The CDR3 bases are TGCAGCGTTGTTGTAGGGCTGGGGAATGAAAAACTGTTTTTT.

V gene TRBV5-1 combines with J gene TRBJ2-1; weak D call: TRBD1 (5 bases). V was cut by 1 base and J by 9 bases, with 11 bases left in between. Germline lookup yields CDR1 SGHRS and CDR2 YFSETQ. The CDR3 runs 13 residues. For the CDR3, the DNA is TGCGCCAGCAGCTTGCGGGCGCAGGGTGAGCAGTTCTTC. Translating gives CASSLRAQGEQFF.

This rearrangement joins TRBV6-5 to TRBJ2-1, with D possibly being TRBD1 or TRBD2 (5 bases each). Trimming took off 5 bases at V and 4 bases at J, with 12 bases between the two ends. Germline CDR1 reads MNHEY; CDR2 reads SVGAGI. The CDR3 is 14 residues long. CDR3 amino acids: CASSAPGAYNEQFF. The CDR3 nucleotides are TGTGCCAGCAGTGCACCCGGGGCTTACAATGAGCAGTTCTTC.

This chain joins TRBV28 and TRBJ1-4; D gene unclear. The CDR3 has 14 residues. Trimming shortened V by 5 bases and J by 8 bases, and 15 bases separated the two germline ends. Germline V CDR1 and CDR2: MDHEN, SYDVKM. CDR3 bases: TGTGCCAGCAGTCCTGGACTAAATGGAGAAAAACTGTTTTTT. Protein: CASSPGLNGEKLFF. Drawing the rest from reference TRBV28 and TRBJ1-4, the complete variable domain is DVKVTQSSRYLVKRTGEKVFLECVQDMDHENMFWYRQDPGLGLRLIYFSYDVKMKEKGDIPEGYSVSREKKERFSLILESASTNQTSMYLCASSPGLNGEKLFFGSGTQLSVL.

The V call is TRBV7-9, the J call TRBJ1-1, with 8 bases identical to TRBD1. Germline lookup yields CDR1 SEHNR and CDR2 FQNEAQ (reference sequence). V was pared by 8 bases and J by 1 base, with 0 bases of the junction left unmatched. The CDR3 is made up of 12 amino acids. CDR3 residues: CASGTGNTEAFF. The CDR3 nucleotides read TGTGCCAGCGGGACAGGGAACACTGAAGCTTTCTTT. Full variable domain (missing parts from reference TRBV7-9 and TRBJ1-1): DTGVSQNPRHKITKRGQNVTFRCDPISEHNRLYWYRQTLGQGPEFLTYFQNEAQLEKSRLLSDRFSAERPKGSFSTLEIQRTEQGDSAMYLCASGTGNTEAFFGQGTRLTVV.

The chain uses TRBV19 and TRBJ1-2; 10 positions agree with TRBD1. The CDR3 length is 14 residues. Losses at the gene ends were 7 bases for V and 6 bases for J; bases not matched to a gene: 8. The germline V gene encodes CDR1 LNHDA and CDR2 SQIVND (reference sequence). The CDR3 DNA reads TGTGCCAGTAACATCGGGACAGGGGTGGATGGCTACACCTTC. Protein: CASNIGTGVDGYTF.

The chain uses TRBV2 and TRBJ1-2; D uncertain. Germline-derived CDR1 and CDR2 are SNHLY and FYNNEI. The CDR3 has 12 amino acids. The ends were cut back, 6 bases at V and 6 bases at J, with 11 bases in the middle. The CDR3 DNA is TGTGCCAGCAGGTGGGCAGCGGATGGCTACACCTTC. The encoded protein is CASRWAADGYTF. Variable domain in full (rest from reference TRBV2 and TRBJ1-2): EPEVTQTPSHQVTQMGQEVILRCVPISNHLYFYWYRQILGQKVEFLVSFYNNEISEKSEIFDDQFSVERPDGSNFTLKIRSTKLEDSAMYFCASRWAADGYTFGSGTRLTVV.

The DNA for the CDR3 is TGTGCCAGTAGTACACCGGGGCCCTATCAGCCCCAGCATTTT. Amino acid sequence: CASSTPGPYQPQHF. The V gene is TRBV19, the J gene TRBJ1-5, with D perhaps TRBD1 (5 bases). CDR1 is LNHDA, CDR2 SQIVND, per germline (reference sequence). This CDR3 comprises 14 residues. Trimming took 4 bases from V and 5 from J, leaving 12 bases between them.

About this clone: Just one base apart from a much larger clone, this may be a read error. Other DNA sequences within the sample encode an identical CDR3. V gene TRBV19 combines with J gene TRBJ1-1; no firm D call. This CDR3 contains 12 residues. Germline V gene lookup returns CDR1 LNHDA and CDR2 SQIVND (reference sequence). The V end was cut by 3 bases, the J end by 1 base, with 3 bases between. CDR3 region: CASSIGNTEAFF. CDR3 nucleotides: TGTGCCAGTAGTATTGGGAACACTGAAGCTTTCTTT.

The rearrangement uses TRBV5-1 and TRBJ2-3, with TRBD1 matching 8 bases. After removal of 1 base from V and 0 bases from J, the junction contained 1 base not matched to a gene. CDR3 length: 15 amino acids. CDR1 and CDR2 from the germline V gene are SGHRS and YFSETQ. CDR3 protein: CASSLTGGSTDTQYF. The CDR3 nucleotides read TGCGCCAGCAGCTTGACAGGGGGAAGCACAGATACGCAGTATTTT.

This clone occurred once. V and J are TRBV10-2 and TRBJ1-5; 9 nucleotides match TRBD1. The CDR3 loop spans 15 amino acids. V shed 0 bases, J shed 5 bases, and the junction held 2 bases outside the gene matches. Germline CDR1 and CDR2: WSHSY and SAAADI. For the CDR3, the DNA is TGCGCCAGCAGTGAGTCGGGACAGGGCTATCAGCCCCAGCATTTT. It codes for CASSESGQGYQPQHF.

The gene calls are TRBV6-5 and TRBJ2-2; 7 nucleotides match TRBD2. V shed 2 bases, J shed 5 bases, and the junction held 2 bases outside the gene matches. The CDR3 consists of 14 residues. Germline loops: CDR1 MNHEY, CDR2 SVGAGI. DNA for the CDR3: TGTGCCAGCAGTTACCGCGGGGGTACCGGGGAGCTGTTTTTT. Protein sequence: CASSYRGGTGELFF.

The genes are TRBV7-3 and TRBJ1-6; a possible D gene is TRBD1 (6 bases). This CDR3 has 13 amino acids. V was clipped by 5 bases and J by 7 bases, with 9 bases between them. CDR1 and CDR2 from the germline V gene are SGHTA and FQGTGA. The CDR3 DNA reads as TGTGCCAGCAGCCCAGGACAGAATTCACCCCTCCACTTT. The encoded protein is CASSPGQNSPLHF.

CDR3 nucleotides: TGTGCCAGCAGCCAGGGGAACGGCGGGGGGGCGAGCTCCTACAATGAGCAGTTCTTC. This encodes CASSQGNGGGASSYNEQFF. The chain recombines TRBV7-8 with TRBJ2-1; 9 nucleotides match TRBD2. Looked up from germline, CDR1 is SGHVS and CDR2 is FQNEAQ. V was clipped by 5 bases and J by 0 bases; unmatched bases: 14. CDR3 size: 19 residues.

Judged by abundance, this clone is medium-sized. In nucleotides, the CDR3 is TGTGCCAGCAGCCAAGTTCCCGGACAGGAGTATGGCTACACCTTC. Translation: CASSQVPGQEYGYTF. The chain recombines TRBV4-2 with TRBJ1-2; TRBD1 aligns across 7 bases. This CDR3 has 15 amino acids. The V gene end was trimmed by 1 base and the J gene end by 5 bases; junction bases not matched to a gene: 7. Germline-derived CDR1 and CDR2 are LGHNA and YNFKEQ.

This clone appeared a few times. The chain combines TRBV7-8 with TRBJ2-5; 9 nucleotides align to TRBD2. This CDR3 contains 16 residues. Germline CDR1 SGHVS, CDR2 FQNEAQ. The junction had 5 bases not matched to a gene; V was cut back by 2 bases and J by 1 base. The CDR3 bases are TGTGCCAGCAGCTTAATCCTAGCGGGGCGCCAAGAGACCCAGTACTTC. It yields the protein CASSLILAGRQETQYF.